This T cell receptor beta chain was profiled in a study of T-cell reconstitution after alpha-beta-depleted transplantation in children. Study observations and caveats: Reportedly, alpha-beta T cells present about two months post-transplant originated from several hundred expanded clones of graft origin. Surviving thymic progenitors and recipient T cells were the source of high TCRbeta diversity at day 60 in some patients.

The TCRbeta library was prepared with unique molecular identifiers. TCRdb called the PCR reads again in MiXCR, with one record for every CDR3 protein. The repertoire holds about 830,000 distinct CDR3 sequences, with approximately 15% as singletons. Remarks on this clonotype: Its antigen is undetermined.

Looked up from germline, CDR1 is SGHRS and CDR2 is YFSETQ. CDR3 length: 15 residues. V lost 2 bases to trimming and J lost 0 bases, with 8 bases between them. The sequence came from a male patient younger than 18 who had a stem cell transplant for acute lymphoblastic leukemia, so the T cells may come from the graft donor. Here the sequenced sample was PBMCs, mostly from graft donor cells, taken 360 days after TCRalphabeta/CD19-depleted stem cell transplant. The gene calls are TRBV5-1 and TRBJ2-2; D remains unclear. The CDR3 bases are TGCGCCAGCAGCTTTTCACCGGCGAACACCGGGGAGCTGTTTTTT. It encodes CASSFSPANTGELFF.